This TCR beta chain was obtained from a study of T cell responses to AZD1222 COVID-19 vaccine. Sequencing was performed with immunoSEQ multiplex PCR; in TCRdb, only in-frame clones are kept and a portion is missing. The table has approximately 30,000 clones, about 90% seen once. Study-wide points: Just 6 or 7 people given AZD1222 tested seropositive at baseline. The donors showed a predominance of white British ancestry and of females, with possible underestimation of clonal diversity. Dominant at 160-218 and 743-854, vaccine-associated CD4 TCRs also spanned spike.

With regard to this clone: Its antigen is undetermined.

V lost 3 bases, J lost 10 bases, and 15 bases lay in between. The CDR3 sequence is 14 residues long. Germline V gene sequence: CDR1 SGHTA, CDR2 FQGNSA. The receptor was derived from an adult who received the AZD1222 COVID-19 vaccine. The J gene is TRBJ2-2, the V gene TRBV7-2; D might be TRBD1 (6 bases). Sequencing used peripheral blood, obtained 28 days after the second AZD1222 dose. The CDR3 DNA reads as TGTGCCAGCAGCTTCACCGGGACACAGCTGGAGCTGTTTTTT. It codes for CASSFTGTQLELFF.